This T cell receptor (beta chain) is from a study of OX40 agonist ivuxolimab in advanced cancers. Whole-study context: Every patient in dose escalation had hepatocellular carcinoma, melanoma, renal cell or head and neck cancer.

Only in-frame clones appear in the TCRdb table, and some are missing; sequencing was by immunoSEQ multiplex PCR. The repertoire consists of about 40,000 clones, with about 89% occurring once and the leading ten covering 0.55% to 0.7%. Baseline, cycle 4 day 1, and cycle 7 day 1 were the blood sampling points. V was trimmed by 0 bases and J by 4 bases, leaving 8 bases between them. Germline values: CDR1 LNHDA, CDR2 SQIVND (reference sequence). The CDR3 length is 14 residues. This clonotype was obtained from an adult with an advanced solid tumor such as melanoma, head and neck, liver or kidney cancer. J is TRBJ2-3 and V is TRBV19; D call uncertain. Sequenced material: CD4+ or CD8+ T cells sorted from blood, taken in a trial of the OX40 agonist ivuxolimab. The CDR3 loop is CASSIERAADTQYF. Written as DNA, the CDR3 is TGTGCCAGTAGTATAGAACGCGCGGCAGATACGCAGTATTTT.